The 15 T cell receptor beta chains reported below all come from one sample, sequenced in a study of T cell clonotyping in hematopoietic cell transplantation (dated by TCRdb to the early 2020s). Explained via the paper, the time point label denotes: recipient sample about 28 days before transplant, after cytoreduction. Libraries were prepared through the immunoSEQ multiplex PCR assay. The table comes from immuneACCESS by way of TCRdb, which keeps in-frame sequences with V and J called. Part of the clones is missing from these tables; in studies checked, under half for an unresolved V gene and the rest for unknown reasons. This sample lists some 30,000 clones; roughly 80% were detected once. Of the sample, less than 7% falls within the top ten clones. Material: peripheral blood mononuclear cells, obtained before stem cell transplant. The receptors come from a woman aged 25-40 years with chronic myeloid leukemia. Some clones in this sample may be carry-over from other donors' samples.

The chain joins TRBV19 to TRBJ2-1, with D tentatively TRBD1 or TRBD2 (5 bases each). Between the trimmed V and J ends, which lost 3 bases and 0 bases, there was a span of 9 bases. The V gene's germline CDR1 is LNHDA and CDR2 SQIVND (reference sequence). The CDR3 has 15 residues. In nucleotides, the CDR3 is TGTGCCAGTAGTATCTGGGGGAGCTCCTACAATGAGCAGTTCTTC. As protein: CASSIWGSSYNEQFF.

V and J are TRBV5-1 and TRBJ2-6; D ambiguous. The CDR3 has 15 residues. The germline V gene encodes CDR1 SGHRS and CDR2 YFSETQ. V was clipped by 0 bases and J by 0 bases, with 4 bases between them. The CDR3 is CASSLDSSGANVLTF. CDR3 bases: TGCGCCAGCAGCTTGGATAGCTCTGGGGCCAACGTCCTGACTTTC.

The CDR3: CASSSAGRNSPLHF. CDR3 nucleotides: TGTGCCAGTAGTTCTGCAGGGAGAAATTCACCCCTCCACTTT. J is TRBJ1-6 and V is TRBV19; possible D gene TRBD1, 5 bases. The V gene lost 5 bases and the J gene lost 7 bases, with 12 bases spanning the gap. The length of the CDR3 is 14 residues. Germline loops: CDR1 LNHDA, CDR2 SQIVND (reference sequence). The full variable domain, rest sourced from reference TRBV19 and TRBJ1-6, is DGGITQSPKYLFRKEGQNVTLSCEQNLNHDAMYWYRQDPGQGLRLIYYSQIVNDFQKGDIAEGYSVSREKKESFPLTVTSAQKNPTAFYLCASSSAGRNSPLHFGNGTRLTVT.

The chain combines TRBV9 with TRBJ2-2; weak D call: TRBD2 (6 bases). CDR1 is SGDLS, CDR2 YYNGEE, per germline. V was trimmed by 4 bases and J by 7 bases, leaving 14 bases between them. This CDR3 region has 14 residues. This chain's CDR3 is CASSPSTRDGELFF. Written as DNA, the CDR3 is TGTGCCAGCAGCCCCTCGACTAGGGACGGGGAGCTGTTTTTT.

The DNA for the CDR3 is TGTGCCAGCGGGTCCGACAGGGAAGCTTTCTTT. Protein: CASGSDREAFF. The chain recombines TRBV28 with TRBJ1-1, with D possibly TRBD1 on 6 matching bases. Germline values: CDR1 MDHEN, CDR2 SYDVKM. The CDR3 is 11 amino acids. V was pared by 8 bases and J by 8 bases, with 12 bases between.

The chain has TRBV19 and TRBJ1-2, with D possibly TRBD1 on 6 matching bases. V was trimmed by 9 bases and J by 6 bases, leaving 26 bases between them. The CDR3 is made up of 16 amino acids. CDR1 and CDR2 (germline): LNHDA, SQIVND (reference sequence). CDR3 loop: CASDTGPGQIAHGYTF. In DNA, the CDR3 is TGTGCCAGCGATACTGGCCCGGGACAAATTGCACATGGCTACACCTTC.

This clone showed up just once. This chain uses TRBV20-1 with TRBJ2-7; D unclear. Germline values: CDR1 DFQATT, CDR2 SNEGSKA (reference sequence). There are 11 residues in the CDR3. V lost 4 bases and J lost 4, with 8 bases in between. In DNA, the CDR3 is TGCAGTGCTATAAGGGATTACGAGCAGTACTTC. It codes for CSAIRDYEQYF.

This clone showed up just once. This rearrangement joins TRBV11-2 to TRBJ2-2; 10 bases are a match to TRBD2. J gave up 7 bases and V 6 bases, and 8 bases lay outside the gene matches. This CDR3 spans 15 amino acids. The germline CDR1 and CDR2 sequences are SGHAT and FQNNGV. CDR3 loop: CASRIAGGLGGELFF. CDR3 nucleotides: TGTGCCAGCAGAATAGCGGGGGGATTGGGCGGGGAGCTGTTTTTT.

This clone was seen only a few times. The chain is built from TRBV7-2 and TRBJ1-2, with 8 positions matching TRBD1. CDR1 and CDR2 (germline): SGHTA, FQGNSA. The CDR3 is 12 residues long. V lost 8 bases and J lost 7; bases outside the gene matches: 6. CDR3 amino acids: CASESDRVGYTF. The DNA of the CDR3 is TGTGCCAGCGAGTCGGACAGGGTTGGCTACACCTTC.

This chain connects TRBV6-5 to TRBJ1-5, with D possibly matching TRBD1 (5 bases). CDR3 length: 14 amino acids. Deletions cut 6 bases from V and 5 bases from J, with 14 bases between. The germline V gene has CDR1 MNHEY and CDR2 SVGAGI. The CDR3 loop is CASRESTADQPQHF. The DNA of the CDR3 is TGTGCCAGCAGAGAATCGACAGCCGATCAGCCCCAGCATTTT.

In this sample, this clone turned up once. The J gene is TRBJ2-7, the V gene TRBV19; 8 bases line up with TRBD1. The germline V gene has CDR1 LNHDA and CDR2 SQIVND (reference sequence). The CDR3 covers 16 residues. V trimming: 11 bases; J trimming: 3 bases; junction bases outside the gene matches: 18. The CDR3, as DNA: TGTGCCTTCCCAGGGGGCACCAGGGGATCAAGCTACGAGCAGTACGTC. It specifies CAFPGGTRGSSYEQYV.

CDR3 nucleotides: TGTGCCAGCAGTCCCCTCGGGGCTTCCTCACCCCTCCACTTT. This encodes CASSPLGASSPLHF. The chain links TRBV27 to TRBJ1-6; a possible D gene is TRBD1 (5 bases). V shed 5 bases and J shed 10 bases, with 15 bases lying between them. The CDR3 loop spans 14 amino acids. From germline, CDR1 is MNHEY and CDR2 SMNVEV (reference sequence).

This chain joins TRBV2 and TRBJ2-7; D possibly corresponds to TRBD2 (5 bases). The CDR3 runs 12 residues. Trimming removed 7 bases at V and 7 bases at J, with 14 bases between. CDR1 and CDR2 (germline): SNHLY, FYNNEI. CDR3 amino acids: CASNYLTGEQYF. The CDR3 bases are TGTGCCAGCAATTACTTAACGGGGGAGCAGTACTTC.

The chain is built from TRBV12-5 and TRBJ2-7, with TRBD1 as a possible D gene (6 bases). Germline-derived CDR1 and CDR2 are LGHNT and FRNRAP. The V gene lost 1 base and the J gene lost 0 bases, with 13 bases spanning the gap. The CDR3 has 16 amino acids. CDR3 sequence (DNA): TGTGCTAGTGGTTTGGGCAGCGGACAGTACTCCTACGAGCAGTACTTC. It yields the protein CASGLGSGQYSYEQYF.

The chain is built from TRBV5-6 and TRBJ2-3; 7 nucleotides match TRBD2. The CDR3 is made up of 16 amino acids. Germline loops: CDR1 SGHDT, CDR2 YYEEEE. V lost 2 bases and J lost 4; bases outside the gene matches: 10. CDR3 sequence (DNA): TGTGCCAGCAGCTTATACCTGGGGGGGGGACCAGATACGCAGTATTTT. Its protein product is CASSLYLGGGPDTQYF.